This TCR beta chain was identified in a study of cytomegalovirus exposure and HLA in healthy donors. Whole-study findings and limits: Analysis performed later showed TCR beta chains linked to HLA being more clonally expanded than equally common others.

PCR involved 60 Vbeta and 13 Jbeta primers. Produced via immunoSEQ multiplex PCR; TCRdb's table is partial and in-frame only. The sample yields 120,000 to 150,000 clones, 65% to 80% seen once. The junction had 7 bases not matched to a gene; V was cut back by 5 bases and J by 8 bases. The CDR3 totals 14 residues. Germline V gene sequence: CDR1 SGHTA, CDR2 FQGNSA. Details on this clone: The antigen remains unidentified.

The chain uses TRBV7-2 and TRBJ1-2, with TRBD1 identical over 11 bases. The sequence came from a woman under 40 in good health and CMV-seronegative. Specimen: PBMCs. DNA for the CDR3: TGTGCCAGCAGCCGGACAGGGGGCGCGGAAGGCTACACCTTC. Its translation is CASSRTGGAEGYTF.